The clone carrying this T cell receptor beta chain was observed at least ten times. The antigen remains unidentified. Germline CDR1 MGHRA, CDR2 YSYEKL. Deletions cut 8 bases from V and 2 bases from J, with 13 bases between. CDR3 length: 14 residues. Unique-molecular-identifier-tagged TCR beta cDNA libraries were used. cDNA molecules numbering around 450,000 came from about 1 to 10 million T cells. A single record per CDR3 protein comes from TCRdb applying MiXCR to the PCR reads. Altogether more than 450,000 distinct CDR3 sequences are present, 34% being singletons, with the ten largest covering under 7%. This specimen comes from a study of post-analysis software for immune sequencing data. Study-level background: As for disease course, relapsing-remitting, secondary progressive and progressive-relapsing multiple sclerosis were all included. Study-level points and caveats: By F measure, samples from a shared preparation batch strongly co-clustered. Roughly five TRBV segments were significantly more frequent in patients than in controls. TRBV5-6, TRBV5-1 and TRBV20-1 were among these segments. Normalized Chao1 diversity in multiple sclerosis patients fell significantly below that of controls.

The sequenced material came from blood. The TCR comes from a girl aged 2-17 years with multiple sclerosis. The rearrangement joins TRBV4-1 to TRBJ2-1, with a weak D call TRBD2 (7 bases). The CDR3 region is CASSPGGPYNEQFF. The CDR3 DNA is TGCGCCAGCTCGCCCGGGGGGCCCTACAATGAGCAGTTCTTC.